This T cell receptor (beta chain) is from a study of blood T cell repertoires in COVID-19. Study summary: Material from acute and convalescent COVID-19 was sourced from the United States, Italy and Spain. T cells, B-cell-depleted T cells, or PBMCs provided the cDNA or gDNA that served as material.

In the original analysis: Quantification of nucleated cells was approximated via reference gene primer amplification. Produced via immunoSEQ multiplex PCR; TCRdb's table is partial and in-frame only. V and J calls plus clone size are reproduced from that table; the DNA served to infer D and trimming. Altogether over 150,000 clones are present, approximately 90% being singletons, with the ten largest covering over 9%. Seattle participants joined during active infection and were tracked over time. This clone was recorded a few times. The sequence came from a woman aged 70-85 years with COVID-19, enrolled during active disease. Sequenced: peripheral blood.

For the CDR3, the DNA is TGTGCCAGGACTGATCGGGGGGGCCCAGATACGCAGTATTTT. Translated, it gives CARTDRGGPDTQYF. The chain combines TRBV28 with TRBJ2-3; 8 positions match TRBD2. CDR3 size: 14 residues. Germline V lookup: CDR1 MDHEN, CDR2 SYDVKM. Trimming took 9 bases from V and 4 from J; bases not matched to a gene: 9.